The entry below gives a single T cell receptor (beta chain) sequence along with its context. The sample belongs to a study of T cell responses to AZD1222 COVID-19 vaccine. The CDR3 is 16 amino acids. The germline V gene encodes CDR1 SGHRS and CDR2 YFSETQ. Germline trimming cut 2 bases from V and 1 base from J; bases unmatched to any gene: 3. TCRdb's table, derived via immunoSEQ multiplex PCR, lists solely in-frame clones and lacks some. The profile covers under 150,000 clones, with roughly 90% appearing a single time and approximately 1.2% taken by the ten largest. The source is an adult who received the AZD1222 COVID-19 vaccine. The sequences come from peripheral blood, collected 28 days after the second AZD1222 dose. The V call is TRBV5-1, the J call TRBJ2-7, with 13 bases aligning to TRBD2. The CDR3 DNA reads as TGCGCCAGCAGCTTCGGGACTAGCGGGATTTCCTACGAGCAGTACTTC. Translating it yields CASSFGTSGISYEQYF.